This TCR beta chain emerged from a study of T cells after yellow fever vaccination. Making TCR cDNA involved 5'RACE template switching, which added UMIs and a universal primer site. TCRdb itself ran the 5' RACE reads through MiXCR, one entry per CDR3 protein. The sample carries 200,000 to 250,000 distinct CDR3 sequences, approximately 3% recorded once. This clonotype was recorded a few times. CDR3 length: 15 residues. The germline V gene has CDR1 DFQATT and CDR2 SNEGSKA (reference sequence). V lost 5 bases and J lost 0, with 16 bases in between. The sample here was CD4+ T cells sorted from PBMCs, taken 10 days after the yellow fever booster vaccination. This sequence originates from a man aged 18 to 29 who received the YFV17D yellow fever vaccine. This chain connects TRBV20-1 to TRBJ2-5; tentative D call: TRBD2 (6 bases). The CDR3 DNA sequence: TGCAGTGCTCCGAACCTCCGGGGGAACCAAGAGACCCAGTACTTC. The encoded protein is CSAPNLRGNQETQYF.